Listed below are T cell receptor beta chains from one sample, sequenced in a study of tumour-infiltrating T cells in Burkitt lymphoma. Repertoires were generated with immunoSEQ multiplex PCR, while TCRdb's copy carries only in-frame clones and drops some. The sample holds around 15,000 clones, 80% seen once. The material sequenced was tumor tissue. All receptors come from a human donor with diffuse large B-cell lymphoma. CDR3s include the opening cysteine and the closing phenylalanine or tryptophan. Fields, in order: D gene, J gene, clone size, V gene, CDR3 protein, CDR3 DNA. A D gene is named only where the DNA matches it firmly. Clone size, where shown, is once, few, many, or a class for clones that have expanded.

D: .
J: TRBJ2-1
size: .
V: TRBV7-2
CDR3: CASSLTANNEQFF
DNA: TGTGCCAGCAGCTTAACGGCCAACAATGAGCAGTTCTTC

D: .
J: TRBJ1-4
size: .
V: TRBV6-5
CDR3: CATGGEKLFF
DNA: TGTGCCACTGGGGGGGAAAAACTGTTTTTT

D: .
J: TRBJ1-4
size: .
V: TRBV15
CDR3: CATSTDSTDEKLFF
DNA: TGTGCCACCAGCACCGACAGTACAGATGAAAAACTGTTTTTT

D: TRBD1
J: TRBJ2-1
size: once
V: TRBV19
CDR3: CASKRTGILSYNEQFF
DNA: TGTGCCAGTAAGAGGACAGGGATCCTCTCCTACAATGAGCAGTTCTTC

D: .
J: TRBJ1-1
size: .
V: TRBV27
CDR3: CASSLSGHLNTEAFF
DNA: TGTGCCAGCAGTCTTTCGGGACACCTGAACACTGAAGCTTTCTTT

D: TRBD2
J: TRBJ2-7
size: .
V: TRBV5-1
CDR3: CASSLFSGGLHSGPRSSYEQYF
DNA: TGCGCCAGCAGCTTGTTTAGCGGGGGGCTCCACTCCGGGCCGAGGAGCTCCTACGAGCAGTACTTC

D: TRBD2
J: TRBJ2-2
size: .
V: TRBV5-4
CDR3: CASSLGLVGSGELFF
DNA: TGTGCCAGCAGCTTAGGACTAGTCGGGTCCGGGGAGCTGTTTTTT

D: TRBD1
J: TRBJ1-2
size: .
V: TRBV7-2
CDR3: CASSLASTGGNYYGYTF
DNA: TGTGCCAGCAGCTTAGCCTCAACAGGGGGCAACTACTATGGCTACACCTTC

D: TRBD1
J: TRBJ1-2
size: .
V: TRBV9
CDR3: CASSGTDRADGNYGYTF
DNA: TGTGCCAGCAGCGGGACGGACAGGGCGGATGGCAACTATGGCTACACCTTC

D: .
J: TRBJ1-3
size: .
V: TRBV27
CDR3: CASRPTVSGNTIYF
DNA: TGTGCCAGCAGGCCGACAGTCTCTGGAAACACCATATATTTT

D: TRBD1
J: TRBJ1-1
size: .
V: TRBV19
CDR3: CASSIVSGQGNTEAFF
DNA: TGTGCCAGTAGTATAGTTTCGGGACAGGGGAACACTGAAGCTTTCTTT

D: .
J: TRBJ2-7
size: .
V: TRBV27
CDR3: CASSWDISYEQYF
DNA: TGTGCCAGCAGTTGGGACATCTCCTACGAGCAGTACTTC

D: TRBD1
J: TRBJ2-7
size: .
V: TRBV18
CDR3: CASSPGTEYPEQYF
DNA: TGTGCCAGCTCACCAGGGACAGAGTATCCCGAGCAGTACTTC

D: .
J: TRBJ1-1
size: once
V: TRBV13
CDR3: CASSLRHGNTEAFF
DNA: TGTGCCAGCAGCTTAAGGCACGGGAACACTGAAGCTTTCTTT

D: TRBD2
J: TRBJ2-3
size: .
V: TRBV28
CDR3: CASSPPRLAQTLGSTDTQYF
DNA: TGTGCCAGCAGTCCCCCCCGACTAGCGCAAACCCTCGGTAGCACAGATACGCAGTATTTT

D: TRBD1
J: TRBJ2-3
size: .
V: TRBV19
CDR3: CASSSTGVGTDTQYF
DNA: TGTGCCAGTAGTTCGACAGGGGTAGGCACAGATACGCAGTATTTT

D: .
J: TRBJ1-1
size: .
V: TRBV4-1
CDR3: CASSQDWTAEAFF
DNA: TGCGCCAGCAGCCAAGATTGGACAGCTGAAGCTTTCTTT

D: .
J: TRBJ2-3
size: once
V: TRBV5-1
CDR3: CASSVLPTDTQYF
DNA: TGCGCCAGCAGCGTCTTACCGACAGATACGCAGTATTTT

D: TRBD2
J: TRBJ2-7
size: .
V: TRBV4-3
CDR3: CASSQDLAGETYEQYF
DNA: TGCGCCAGCAGCCAAGATTTAGCGGGGGAAACCTACGAGCAGTACTTC

D: .
J: TRBJ2-7
size: .
V: TRBV10-1
CDR3: CASSRQVYSEQYF
DNA: TGCGCCAGCAGTAGACAGGTCTACTCTGAGCAGTACTTC

D: .
J: TRBJ2-5
size: .
V: TRBV28
CDR3: CASSLEETQYF
DNA: TGTGCCAGCAGTTTGGAAGAGACCCAGTACTTC

D: TRBD2
J: TRBJ2-1
size: .
V: TRBV7-8
CDR3: CASSFNSRGGGGNEQFF
DNA: TGTGCCAGCAGCTTTAATTCTCGGGGGGGCGGTGGTAATGAGCAGTTCTTC

D: TRBD1
J: TRBJ2-7
size: .
V: TRBV13
CDR3: CASSWGQKFSYEQYF
DNA: TGTGCCAGCAGCTGGGGACAGAAATTCTCCTACGAGCAGTACTTC

D: .
J: TRBJ2-7
size: .
V: TRBV13
CDR3: CASSSPHSYEQYF
DNA: TGTGCCAGCAGCTCCCCCCACTCCTACGAGCAGTACTTC

D: TRBD2
J: TRBJ2-7
size: .
V: TRBV2
CDR3: CASREELATYEQYF
DNA: TGTGCCAGCAGGGAGGAACTAGCGACCTACGAGCAGTACTTC

D: .
J: TRBJ1-1
size: .
V: TRBV6-4
CDR3: CASSGFGGMNTEAFF
DNA: TGTGCCAGCAGTGGGTTCGGCGGCATGAACACTGAAGCTTTCTTT

D: .
J: TRBJ2-1
size: .
V: TRBV29-1
CDR3: CSVEDRLSSYNEQFF
DNA: TGCAGCGTTGAAGATCGGCTTAGCTCCTACAATGAGCAGTTCTTC

D: .
J: TRBJ1-2
size: .
V: TRBV27
CDR3: CASSPGTFYGYTF
DNA: TGTGCCAGCAGTCCCGGGACATTCTATGGCTACACCTTC

D: TRBD1
J: TRBJ1-5
size: .
V: TRBV18
CDR3: CASSPPTGGYSNQPQHF
DNA: TGTGCCAGCTCACCTCCGACAGGGGGATATAGCAATCAGCCCCAGCATTTT

D: TRBD2
J: TRBJ2-1
size: .
V: TRBV19
CDR3: CASSNPQLAVYNEQFF
DNA: TGTGCCAGTAGTAACCCCCAGCTAGCGGTTTACAATGAGCAGTTCTTC

D: TRBD1
J: TRBJ1-1
size: .
V: TRBV25-1
CDR3: CASSDGDRWGTEAFF
DNA: TGTGCCAGCAGTGATGGGGACAGGTGGGGCACTGAAGCTTTCTTT

D: .
J: TRBJ1-2
size: .
V: TRBV27
CDR3: CASRGEYYGYTF
DNA: TGTGCCAGCAGAGGGGAATACTATGGCTACACCTTC

D: TRBD1
J: TRBJ1-4
size: .
V: TRBV7-2
CDR3: CASSQGTGASNEKLFF
DNA: TGTGCCAGCAGCCAGGGGACAGGGGCGAGTAATGAAAAACTGTTTTTT

D: .
J: TRBJ1-4
size: .
V: TRBV5-4
CDR3: CASSLKWPGGNEKLFF
DNA: TGTGCCAGCAGCTTAAAATGGCCAGGAGGAAATGAAAAACTGTTTTTT

D: .
J: TRBJ2-7
size: .
V: TRBV29-1
CDR3: CSVTDSYEQYF
DNA: TGCAGCGTGACGGACAGTTACGAGCAGTACTTC

D: TRBD1
J: TRBJ1-5
size: .
V: TRBV10-3
CDR3: CAISESTGENQPQHF
DNA: TGTGCCATCAGTGAGTCGACAGGGGAGAATCAGCCCCAGCATTTT

D: .
J: TRBJ1-2
size: .
V: TRBV25-1
CDR3: CASSVGNGYTF
DNA: TGTGCCAGCAGTGTGGGCAATGGCTACACCTTC

D: .
J: TRBJ2-7
size: .
V: TRBV4-3
CDR3: CASSQEWREGYEQYF
DNA: TGCGCCAGCAGCCAAGAATGGAGGGAAGGATACGAGCAGTACTTC

D: .
J: TRBJ2-7
size: .
V: TRBV27
CDR3: CASSLGVTYEQYF
DNA: TGTGCCAGCAGTTTGGGAGTTACCTACGAGCAGTACTTC

D: .
J: TRBJ1-3
size: .
V: TRBV5-6
CDR3: CASIRIQGKHTIYF
DNA: TGTGCCAGCATTCGGATACAGGGTAAACACACCATATATTTT

D: .
J: TRBJ2-7
size: few
V: TRBV5-6
CDR3: CASSLGNSYEQYF
DNA: TGTGCCAGCAGCTTAGGGAACTCCTACGAGCAGTACTTC

D: TRBD1
J: TRBJ2-7
size: .
V: TRBV7-9
CDR3: CASSLSMDRTLEQYF
DNA: TGTGCCAGCAGCTTATCTATGGACAGGACGCTCGAGCAGTACTTC

D: TRBD1
J: TRBJ1-3
size: .
V: TRBV11-2
CDR3: CASSFLGTASGNTIYF
DNA: TGTGCCAGCAGCTTTTTGGGGACAGCCTCTGGAAACACCATATATTTT

D: .
J: TRBJ2-6
size: .
V: TRBV9
CDR3: CASSVNRLTGAGANVLTF
DNA: TGTGCCAGCAGCGTCAACCGCTTAACGGGAGCTGGGGCCAACGTCCTGACTTTC

D: .
J: TRBJ2-5
size: once
V: TRBV9
CDR3: CASSPRGQETQYF
DNA: TGTGCCAGCAGCCCGCGGGGACAAGAGACCCAGTACTTC

D: .
J: TRBJ1-1
size: once
V: TRBV25-1
CDR3: CASSEGWGIRSTEAFF
DNA: TGTGCCAGCAGTGAAGGATGGGGGATACGGTCCACTGAAGCTTTCTTT

D: TRBD2
J: TRBJ2-3
size: .
V: TRBV4-1
CDR3: CASSPGGLAGSTDTQYF
DNA: TGCGCCAGCAGTCCCGGGGGACTAGCGGGGAGCACAGATACGCAGTATTTT

D: .
J: TRBJ1-1
size: .
V: TRBV5-6
CDR3: CASSLALEGSTEAFF
DNA: TGTGCCAGCAGCTTGGCGTTAGAGGGGAGCACTGAAGCTTTCTTT

D: .
J: TRBJ1-1
size: .
V: TRBV11-3
CDR3: CASSSQGGTEAFF
DNA: TGTGCCAGCAGCTCCCAGGGAGGAACTGAAGCTTTCTTT

D: .
J: TRBJ2-7
size: .
V: TRBV11-3
CDR3: CASSLDGSSYKQYF
DNA: TGTGCCAGCAGCTTGGACGGGAGTTCCTACAAGCAGTACTTC

D: .
J: TRBJ2-3
size: .
V: TRBV7-8
CDR3: CASSNTDTQYF
DNA: TGTGCCAGCAGCAACACAGATACGCAGTATTTT